What follows is one T cell receptor (beta chain) and its context. The data belong to a study of PD-L1 blockade in urothelial cancer. Study-wide background: About 90% of the 29 patients were men who had bladder-origin urothelial cancer.

Assay: immunoSEQ multiplex PCR; the TCRdb copy retains only in-frame clones and omits some. The sample records about 84,000 clones, more than 90% being singletons. The CDR3 consists of 14 residues. V was trimmed by 5 bases and J by 3 bases, leaving 11 bases between them. The germline V gene has CDR1 ENHRY and CDR2 SYGVKD. Sequenced material: PBMCs, taken around atezolizumab (anti-PD-L1) treatment. The chain combines TRBV10-3 with TRBJ1-5; D gene ambiguous. This TCR came from a man aged 55 to 69 with urothelial cancer. For the CDR3, the DNA is TGTGCCATCAGTTGGGGAGGCTACAATCAGCCCCAGCATTTT. Encoded protein: CAISWGGYNQPQHF.